One T cell receptor (beta chain) is described in this entry. One base away lies a much larger clone, so this may be a sequencing read error. CDR1 is ENHRY and CDR2 is SYGVKD in the germline V gene. The CDR3 length is 14 residues. The sample is drawn from a study of CD4 and CD8 cells across lung adenocarcinoma regions. Localized lung adenocarcinoma, a non-small cell lung cancer, affected the donors. Via MiXCR, TCRdb re-called the PCR reads, giving one row per CDR3 protein. The sample has under 8,000 distinct CDR3 sequences; around half are singletons. The J gene is TRBJ2-1, the V gene TRBV10-3; TRBD2 agrees at 8 bases. The sequence was collected from a male donor with lung adenocarcinoma. The CD4 and CD8 labels of this study may be unreliable. The sample was CD8+ T cells from the center of a lung tumor. This CDR3 is CAISEGTSSGEQLF. As DNA, the CDR3 is TGTGCCATCAGTGAGGGGACTAGTTCTGGTGAGCAGCTCTTC.